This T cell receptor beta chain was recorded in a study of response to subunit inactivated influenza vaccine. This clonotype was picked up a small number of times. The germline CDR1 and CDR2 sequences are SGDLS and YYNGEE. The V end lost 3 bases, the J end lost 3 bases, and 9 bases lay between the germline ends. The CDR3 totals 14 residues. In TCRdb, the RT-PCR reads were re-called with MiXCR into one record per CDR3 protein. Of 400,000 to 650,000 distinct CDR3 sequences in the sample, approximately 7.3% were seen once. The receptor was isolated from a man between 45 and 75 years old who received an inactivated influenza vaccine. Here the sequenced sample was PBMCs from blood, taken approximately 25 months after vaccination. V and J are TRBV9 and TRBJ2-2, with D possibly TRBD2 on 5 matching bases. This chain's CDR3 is CASSAASYTGELFF. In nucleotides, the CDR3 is TGTGCCAGCAGCGCGGCTAGCTACACCGGGGAGCTGTTTTTT.